The TCR beta chain under discussion was sequenced for a study of cytomegalovirus exposure and HLA in healthy donors. Study results and caveats: In the analysis, some V segments, TRBV6-2 and TRBV6-3 included, were excluded as indistinguishable. HLA allele associations emerged for roughly 17,000 TCR beta sequences in a later analysis, at 0.05 false discovery rate. Several of the most significant clusters were apparently associated with common viral pathogens in a later analysis.

V lost 3 bases to trimming and J lost 3 bases, with 15 bases between them. The CDR3 runs to 15 residues. CDR1 SGHVS and CDR2 FNYEAQ come from the germline V gene. PCR involved 60 Vbeta and 13 Jbeta primers. TCRdb keeps only in-frame clones here, not all; method: immunoSEQ multiplex PCR. The sample holds around 120,000 clones, approximately 80% seen once. In regard to this clone: Its target is not known.

This receptor was obtained from a girl aged 2-9 years in good health and CMV-seronegative. The chain joins TRBV7-6 to TRBJ2-7; tentatively, D is TRBD1 (6 bases). Sequences were obtained from PBMCs. CDR3 residues: CASSFQQGGVYEQYF. CDR3 sequence (DNA): TGTGCCAGCAGCTTCCAACAGGGTGGGGTCTACGAGCAGTACTTC. The variable domain in full, with the rest retrieved from reference TRBV7-6 and TRBJ2-7, is GAGVSQSPRYKVTKRGQDVALRCDPISGHVSLYWYRQALGQGPEFLTYFNYEAQQDKSGLPNDRFSAERPEGSISTLTIQRTEQRDSAMYRCASSFQQGGVYEQYFGPGTRLTVT.